Reported below is one T cell receptor beta chain. The identical CDR3 is also encoded by other nucleotide sequences in the sample. The source of the sample is a study of shared clonotypes between healthy human individuals. Cells designated naive CD8 were CD45RO-negative and were positively selected for CCR7, with terminally differentiated effector memory CD45RA+ cells excluded. Assay used: immunoSEQ multiplex PCR; TCRdb lists only in-frame clones, some missing. The repertoire holds just over 2,000,000 clones, with about 95% as singletons. The CDR3 has 11 residues. Trimming took off 5 bases at V and 3 bases at J, with 5 bases between the two ends. In germline, CDR1 is MNHNS, CDR2 SASEGT.

Sequenced material: naive CD8+ T cells sorted from blood. The gene calls are TRBV6-1 and TRBJ2-7; D remains ambiguous. The source is a man in his late teens or twenties in good health. As DNA, the CDR3 is TGTGCCAGCAGTTTCAACTACGAGCAGTACTTC. Translating it yields CASSFNYEQYF.